One sample yielded the 18 T cell receptor beta chains listed below, sequenced in a study of cytomegalovirus exposure and HLA in healthy donors. Profiling relied on immunoSEQ multiplex PCR, and the TCRdb table lists in-frame clones only, not all of them. The data show 150,000 to 200,000 clones, 85% to 90% seen once. What was sequenced was PBMCs. These receptors came from a young woman in good health and CMV-seronegative.

The chain has TRBV10-2 and TRBJ2-7, with 7 positions matching TRBD2. The CDR3 is made up of 13 amino acids. Germline V gives CDR1 WSHSY, CDR2 SAAADI. V dropped 7 bases and J dropped 1; count of bases not matched to a gene: 4. In DNA, the CDR3 is TGCGCCAGCAAATCTAGCGGATCCTACGAGCAGTACTTC. This gives the protein CASKSSGSYEQYF.

This chain connects TRBV29-1 to TRBJ2-5; 9 bases line up with TRBD1. Losses at the gene ends were 7 bases for V and 1 base for J; bases not matched to a gene: 1. CDR1 and CDR2 from the germline V gene are SQVTM and ANQGSEA. CDR3 length equals 12 residues. The CDR3 protein is CSAGQGQETQYF. CDR3 DNA sequence: TGCAGCGCGGGACAGGGCCAAGAGACCCAGTACTTC.

The chain links TRBV11-2 to TRBJ1-6, with D perhaps TRBD1 (5 bases). The V and J ends lost 1 base and 4 bases respectively, with 5 bases between them. The germline gives CDR1 SGHAT, CDR2 FQNNGV. The CDR3 has 14 amino acids. CDR3 bases: TGTGCCAGCAGCTTAGCAGGGTATAATTCACCCCTCCACTTT. This sequence encodes CASSLAGYNSPLHF.

The gene calls are TRBV2 and TRBJ1-1, with D uncertain. Trimming took 5 bases from V and 1 from J, leaving 8 bases between them. CDR1 is SNHLY and CDR2 is FYNNEI in the germline V gene. The CDR3 runs to 13 residues. The chain's CDR3 is CASSTIRNTEAFF. The CDR3, as DNA: TGTGCCAGCAGTACTATACGGAACACTGAAGCTTTCTTT.

This clone was seen a handful of times. The J gene is TRBJ2-1, the V gene TRBV5-1, with 7 bases lining up with TRBD1. V dropped 2 bases and J dropped 4; count of bases not matched to a gene: 3. Germline loops: CDR1 SGHRS, CDR2 YFSETQ. The CDR3 sequence is 14 residues long. The CDR3: CASSFGQVYNEQFF. The CDR3 DNA reads TGCGCCAGCAGCTTCGGACAGGTTTACAATGAGCAGTTCTTC.

The chain joins TRBV30 to TRBJ1-1; perhaps TRBD1 as D (5 bases). Germline V gene lookup returns CDR1 GTSNPN and CDR2 SVGIG (reference sequence). The CDR3 sequence is 14 residues long. Trimming removed 3 bases at V and 1 base at J, with 12 bases between. The CDR3 DNA reads TGTGCCTGGAGGGCTCGGGGGGGGAACACTGAAGCTTTCTTT. Translation gives CAWRARGGNTEAFF.

The chain links TRBV6-5 to TRBJ1-4, with D maybe TRBD1 (6 bases). This CDR3 region has 15 residues. CDR1 is MNHEY, CDR2 SVGAGI, per germline. Trimming took 4 bases from V and 6 from J, leaving 15 bases between them. The chain's CDR3 is CASSSRSRGYEKLFF. CDR3 bases: TGTGCCAGCAGTTCTCGATCCAGGGGTTATGAAAAACTGTTTTTT.

V is TRBV2 and J is TRBJ1-1, with 7 bases fitting TRBD1. V shed 3 bases and J 1 base; nucleotides not matched to a gene: 5. CDR1 SNHLY and CDR2 FYNNEI come from the germline V gene. The CDR3 runs to 15 residues. The CDR3 region has the DNA TGTGCCAGCAGTGAGCGGACAGGCACGAACACTGAAGCTTTCTTT. Protein: CASSERTGTNTEAFF.

The chain carries TRBV6-5 and TRBJ2-5; TRBD2 matches at 12 bases. V gave up 7 bases and J gave up 0 bases; unmatched junction bases: 3. The CDR3 covers 15 residues. CDR1 and CDR2 from the germline V gene are MNHEY and SVGAGI. The DNA of the CDR3 is TGTGCCAGCAAGGCTAGCGGGGGGGACCAAGAGACCCAGTACTTC. Translation: CASKASGGDQETQYF.

The V gene is TRBV9, the J gene TRBJ2-5; TRBD1 is a possible D gene (5 bases). Germline V gene lookup returns CDR1 SGDLS and CDR2 YYNGEE. The V end lost 2 bases, the J end lost 5 bases, and 16 bases lay between the germline ends. The CDR3 has 15 residues. CDR3 nucleotides: TGTGCCAGCAGCGTTGCTCTCACAAAGGGGGAGACCCAGTACTTC. It yields the protein CASSVALTKGETQYF.

This chain connects TRBV2 to TRBJ1-1; 10 positions match TRBD1. The CDR3 contains 17 residues. Germline CDR1 SNHLY, CDR2 FYNNEI. The V gene end was trimmed by 5 bases and the J gene end by 3 bases; junction bases not matched to a gene: 12. DNA for the CDR3: TGTGCCAGCAGTATCAGCCAGACAGGGGGCGGGTACACTGAAGCTTTCTTT. Protein product: CASSISQTGGGYTEAFF.

The rearrangement joins TRBV2 to TRBJ2-7; the match to TRBD1 covers 11 bases. The CDR3 extends over 14 amino acids. V lost 8 bases and J lost 6; bases outside the gene matches: 9. Germline CDR1 SNHLY, CDR2 FYNNEI. CDR3 protein: CASHPPGQGGEQYF. In nucleotides, the CDR3 is TGTGCCAGCCACCCCCCGGGACAGGGGGGCGAGCAGTACTTC.

This chain joins TRBV6-1 and TRBJ1-5; unclear D gene. Germline V gives CDR1 MNHNS, CDR2 SASEGT. The V and J ends lost 6 bases and 0 bases respectively, with 12 bases between them. The CDR3 sequence is 15 residues long. DNA of the CDR3: TGTGCCAGCAGGGGAGACCCGGATAGCAATCAGCCCCAGCATTTT. This sequence encodes CASRGDPDSNQPQHF.

The chain recombines TRBV25-1 with TRBJ2-2; 8 positions agree with TRBD2. In germline, CDR1 is MGHDK, CDR2 SYGVNS. The CDR3 loop spans 14 amino acids. After removal of 4 bases from V and 4 bases from J, the junction contained 2 bases not matched to a gene. The CDR3 here is CASSAGGGTGELFF. The CDR3 nucleotides read TGTGCCAGCAGTGCCGGGGGGGGCACCGGGGAGCTGTTTTTT.

The sample holds a few counts of this clone. The chain combines TRBV4-2 with TRBJ1-6; 10 nucleotides match TRBD1. Per germline, CDR1 LGHNA and CDR2 YNFKEQ. CDR3 length equals 18 residues. J lost 0 bases, V lost 5 bases, and 7 bases had no gene match. This chain's CDR3 is CASSERQGAHSYNSPLHF. CDR3 sequence (DNA): TGTGCCAGCAGCGAACGACAGGGGGCCCACTCCTATAATTCACCCCTCCACTTT.

The chain links TRBV6-6 to TRBJ2-7, with 7 bases lining up with TRBD2. V dropped 5 bases and J dropped 6; count of bases not matched to a gene: 13. CDR3 size: 15 residues. Germline CDR1 is MNHNY and CDR2 is SVGAGI (reference sequence). The CDR3 DNA follows: TGTGCCAGCAGTCTCCGGTCCGGCGGGGGTTCCGAGCAGTACTTC. Its translation is CASSLRSGGGSEQYF.

V and J are TRBV6-5 and TRBJ2-7; maybe TRBD2 (5 bases). V was cut by 8 bases and J by 2 bases, with 16 bases left in between. Germline V gene data show CDR1 as MNHEY and CDR2 as SVGAGI. The CDR3 consists of 14 residues. As DNA, the CDR3 is TGTGCCAGCTCCTACCGCGGGCCGACCTACGAGCAGTACTTC. It yields the protein CASSYRGPTYEQYF.

This clone was recorded only once. CDR3 DNA sequence: TGCGCCAGCAGCCCAAGCCCGAATGAAGAAATAAGCGGCACCGGGGAGCTGTTTTTT. Protein sequence: CASSPSPNEEISGTGELFF. The J gene is TRBJ2-2, the V gene TRBV5-1; weak D call: TRBD2 (5 bases). V shed 4 bases and J shed 4 bases, with 26 bases lying between them. CDR1 and CDR2 (germline): SGHRS, YFSETQ. This CDR3 is built from 19 residues. The variable domain in full, with the rest retrieved from reference TRBV5-1 and TRBJ2-2, is KAGVTQTPRYLIKTRGQQVTLSCSPISGHRSVSWYQQTPGQGLQFLFEYFSETQRNKGNFPGRFSGRQFSNSRSEMNVSTLELGDSALYLCASSPSPNEEISGTGELFFGEGSRLTVL.